Presented here are 21 T cell receptor beta chains from one specimen sequenced in a study of blood T cell repertoires in COVID-19. Using immunoSEQ multiplex PCR, the repertoire was profiled, and TCRdb retains in-frame clones only, with some absent. The sample contains 150,000 to 200,000 clones, about 93% of which appear only once. The sequenced sample was peripheral blood. The receptors shown here come from a woman in her fifties or sixties with acute or convalescent COVID-19.

This chain joins TRBV12-3 or TRBV12-4 and TRBJ1-1; D is perhaps TRBD1 (5 bases). The CDR3 totals 13 residues. Trimming left V 3 bases short and J 11 bases short, with 16 bases between. The CDR3 here is CASSLGREYLAFF. CDR3 nucleotides: TGTGCCAGCAGTTTGGGCAGGGAATATTTGGCTTTCTTT.

The rearrangement joins TRBV24-1 to TRBJ2-3; TRBD2 matches at 8 bases. Per the germline V gene, CDR1 is KGHDR and CDR2 is SFDVKD. The CDR3 spans 13 residues. The junction had 5 bases not matched to a gene; V was cut back by 7 bases and J by 6 bases. The CDR3, as DNA: TGTGCCACCAGGGGACTAGTACTTGATACGCAGTATTTT. Its translation: CATRGLVLDTQYF.

In its sample, this clone was seen once. This chain connects TRBV28 to TRBJ2-5; 7 positions match TRBD1. Unmatched junction bases numbered 14, after V lost 2 bases and J lost 2 bases. The CDR3 runs 18 residues. Germline-derived CDR1 and CDR2 are MDHEN and SYDVKM. CDR3 coding DNA: TGTGCCAGCAGTTTAGACAGGGCGTCACCCCACTTGCAAGAGACCCAGTACTTC. The encoded protein is CASSLDRASPHLQETQYF.

The chain has TRBV30 and TRBJ2-7; D is possibly TRBD1 (6 bases). Trimming removed 4 bases from V and 4 bases from J, with 14 bases in between. Germline loops: CDR1 GTSNPN, CDR2 SVGIG (reference sequence). The CDR3 contains 13 residues. CDR3 sequence reads: CAWTPGTLYEQYF. CDR3 in DNA: TGTGCCTGGACTCCCGGGACACTGTACGAGCAGTACTTC.

This chain uses TRBV11-2 with TRBJ2-2, with TRBD1 as a possible D gene (5 bases). Germline CDR1 is SGHAT and CDR2 is FQNNGV. Trimming cost V 5 bases and J 4 bases, with 17 bases left between them. This CDR3 is built from 16 residues. For the CDR3, the DNA is TGTGCCAGCAGCCGCCTTTCAGGGCGGCTCACCGGGGAGCTGTTTTTT. It translates to CASSRLSGRLTGELFF. Full variable domain (missing parts from reference TRBV11-2 and TRBJ2-2): EAGVAQSPRYKIIEKRQSVAFWCNPISGHATLYWYQQILGQGPKLLIQFQNNGVVDDSQLPKDRFSAERLKGVDSTLKIQPAKLEDSAVYLCASSRLSGRLTGELFFGEGSRLTVL.

The gene calls are TRBV4-1 and TRBJ2-1, with 12 bases matching TRBD2. The germline CDR1 and CDR2 sequences are MGHRA and YSYEKL. Trimming took 4 bases from V and 6 from J; bases not matched to a gene: 7. The CDR3 runs to 16 residues. CDR3 sequence: CASSLLLAGGRNEQFF. Here the CDR3 DNA reads TGCGCCAGCAGCCTACTTCTAGCGGGGGGGCGCAATGAGCAGTTCTTC.

This clone was counted a few times. V usage is TRBV20-1 and J usage is TRBJ2-1; D might be TRBD2 (5 bases). Germline V gene lookup returns CDR1 DFQATT and CDR2 SNEGSKA (reference sequence). V dropped 4 bases and J dropped 2 bases, with 15 bases sitting between them. The CDR3 is made up of 15 amino acids. CDR3 amino acids: CSATDYSMAYNEQFF. CDR3 sequence (DNA): TGCAGTGCTACTGACTACTCCATGGCCTACAATGAGCAGTTCTTC.

The chain links TRBV27 to TRBJ2-7, with 9 bases matching TRBD1. After removal of 5 bases from V and 3 bases from J, the junction contained 8 bases not matched to a gene. The CDR3 totals 15 residues. Germline V CDR1 and CDR2: MNHEY, SMNVEV (reference sequence). The CDR3 reads CASSPWTGEGYEQYF. The CDR3 bases are TGTGCCAGCAGTCCTTGGACAGGGGAAGGCTACGAGCAGTACTTC.

The rearrangement joins TRBV3-1 (or the pseudogene TRBV3-2) to TRBJ1-2; 10 bases are shared with TRBD1. Germline V gene data show CDR1 as LGHDT and CDR2 as YNNKEL (reference sequence). The length of the CDR3 is 15 residues. Germline trimming cut 1 base from V and 6 bases from J; bases unmatched to any gene: 5. CDR3 residues: CASSQAGTGANGYTF. DNA of the CDR3: TGTGCCAGCAGCCAAGCCGGGACAGGGGCCAATGGCTACACCTTC.

The chain recombines TRBV6-5 with TRBJ1-1; a possible D gene is TRBD1 (5 bases). This CDR3 region has 15 residues. V lost 0 bases to trimming and J lost 2 bases, with 10 bases between them. CDR1 and CDR2 (germline): MNHEY, SVGAGI. CDR3 sequence: CASSYSDSINTEAFF. The CDR3, as DNA: TGTGCCAGCAGTTACTCAGACAGCATCAACACTGAAGCTTTCTTT.

The rearrangement links TRBV6-2 or TRBV6-3 to TRBJ2-1, with D tentatively TRBD2 (6 bases). Germline V lookup: CDR1 MNHEY, CDR2 SVGEGT. The V end lost 0 bases, the J end lost 2 bases, and 14 bases lay between the germline ends. The CDR3 loop spans 17 amino acids. The CDR3 spells CASSYSISLAPYNEQFF. CDR3 in DNA: TGTGCCAGCAGTTACTCGATTAGCCTAGCGCCCTACAATGAGCAGTTCTTC.

This clone has just one count. The chain carries TRBV19 and TRBJ1-1; D ambiguous. With 3 bases removed from V and 1 base from J, the gap between germline ends came to 6 bases. Germline loops: CDR1 LNHDA, CDR2 SQIVND (reference sequence). The CDR3 is 13 residues long. The CDR3: CASSMRGNTEAFF. The CDR3, as DNA: TGTGCCAGTAGTATGAGAGGGAACACTGAAGCTTTCTTT.

The J gene is TRBJ2-5, the V gene TRBV3-1 (or the pseudogene TRBV3-2), with 8 bases identical to TRBD2. Germline CDR1 LGHDT, CDR2 YNNKEL (reference sequence). CDR3 length equals 17 residues. V lost 0 bases, J lost 2 bases, and 8 bases stayed unmatched. CDR3 sequence: CASSQEDPAGGQETQYF. CDR3 sequence (DNA): TGTGCCAGCAGCCAAGAGGATCCTGCGGGGGGACAAGAGACCCAGTACTTC.

This rearrangement joins TRBV30 to TRBJ1-1; possibly TRBD1 for D (6 bases). The CDR3 totals 14 residues. In germline, CDR1 is GTSNPN, CDR2 SVGIG (reference sequence). The V end was cut by 4 bases, the J end by 1 base, with 13 bases between. CDR3 sequence: CAWTTGLGNTEAFF. As DNA, the CDR3 is TGTGCCTGGACAACAGGGTTGGGGAACACTGAAGCTTTCTTT.

The chain carries TRBV11-1 and TRBJ2-1; 7 bases agree with TRBD1. The germline V gene has CDR1 SGHAT and CDR2 FQDESV (reference sequence). The CDR3 is 15 residues long. J gave up 3 bases and V 5 bases, and 7 bases lay outside the gene matches. The CDR3 DNA reads as TGTGCCAGCAGCCTCCACAGGGGCAGCTACAATGAGCAGTTCTTC. Protein product: CASSLHRGSYNEQFF. Looking up the rest from reference TRBV11-1 and TRBJ2-1 gives the full variable domain: EAEVAQSPRYKITEKSQAVAFWCDPISGHATLYWYRQILGQGPELLVQFQDESVVDDSQLPKDRFSAERLKGVDSTLKIQPAELGDSAMYLCASSLHRGSYNEQFFGPGTRLTVL.

The rearrangement uses TRBV5-4 and TRBJ2-5, with D possibly matching TRBD2 (5 bases). The CDR3 has 13 residues. CDR1 is SGHNT, CDR2 YYREEE, per germline (reference sequence). V lost 0 bases, J lost 3 bases, and 6 bases lay in between. The DNA for the CDR3 is TGTGCCAGCAGCTTGGTCGGGGAAGAGACCCAGTACTTC. This encodes CASSLVGEETQYF.

The chain employs TRBV5-1 and TRBJ1-4; 7 bases are shared with TRBD1. The CDR3 covers 17 residues. The V and J ends lost 0 bases and 10 bases, in that order; junction bases with no gene match: 15. Germline values: CDR1 SGHRS, CDR2 YFSETQ. The CDR3 loop is CASSLAARRTGFGKLFF. In DNA form, the CDR3 reads TGCGCCAGCAGCTTGGCTGCTAGACGGACAGGTTTCGGAAAACTGTTTTTT.

J is TRBJ1-5 and V is TRBV30; D is uncertain. V was clipped by 1 base and J by 2 bases, with 15 bases between them. This CDR3 is built from 16 residues. Germline V gives CDR1 GTSNPN, CDR2 SVGIG (reference sequence). The CDR3 bases are TGTGCCTGGAGTGACCCGAGGAAGGTCGGCAATCAGCCCCAGCATTTT. Protein: CAWSDPRKVGNQPQHF. Looking up the rest from reference TRBV30 and TRBJ1-5 gives the full variable domain: SQTIHQWPATLVQPVGSPLSLECTVEGTSNPNLYWYRQAAGRGLQLLFYSVGIGQISSEVPQNLSASRPQDRQFILSSKKLLLSDSGFYLCAWSDPRKVGNQPQHFGDGTRLSIL.

The genes are TRBV2 and TRBJ2-3, with D possibly being TRBD1 (7 bases). V lost 7 bases to trimming and J lost 0 bases, with 14 bases between them. The CDR3 consists of 15 residues. Per the germline V gene, CDR1 is SNHLY and CDR2 is FYNNEI. CDR3 sequence reads: CASNGGTASTDTQYF. CDR3 nucleotide sequence: TGTGCCAGCAATGGCGGGACAGCTAGCACAGATACGCAGTATTTT.

This chain links TRBV4-3 with TRBJ1-2; 8 bases agree with TRBD1. Germline assignment: CDR1 LGHNA and CDR2 YSLEER. Trimming cost V 2 bases and J 1 base; bases outside gene matches: 9. This CDR3 is 17 amino acids long. The CDR3 protein is CASSQHTQGARNYGYTF. The CDR3 DNA follows: TGCGCCAGCAGCCAACATACCCAGGGGGCTCGTAACTATGGCTACACCTTC.

This clone was seen a single time. The J gene is TRBJ1-2, the V gene TRBV13; the D gene is possibly TRBD1 (5 bases). Trimming removed 0 bases at V and 1 base at J, with 6 bases between. Germline V gene data show CDR1 as PRHDT and CDR2 as FYEKMQ (reference sequence). The CDR3 runs 14 residues. CDR3 protein: CASSLGQGNYGYTF. The CDR3 DNA reads TGTGCCAGCAGCTTAGGCCAGGGTAACTATGGCTACACCTTC.